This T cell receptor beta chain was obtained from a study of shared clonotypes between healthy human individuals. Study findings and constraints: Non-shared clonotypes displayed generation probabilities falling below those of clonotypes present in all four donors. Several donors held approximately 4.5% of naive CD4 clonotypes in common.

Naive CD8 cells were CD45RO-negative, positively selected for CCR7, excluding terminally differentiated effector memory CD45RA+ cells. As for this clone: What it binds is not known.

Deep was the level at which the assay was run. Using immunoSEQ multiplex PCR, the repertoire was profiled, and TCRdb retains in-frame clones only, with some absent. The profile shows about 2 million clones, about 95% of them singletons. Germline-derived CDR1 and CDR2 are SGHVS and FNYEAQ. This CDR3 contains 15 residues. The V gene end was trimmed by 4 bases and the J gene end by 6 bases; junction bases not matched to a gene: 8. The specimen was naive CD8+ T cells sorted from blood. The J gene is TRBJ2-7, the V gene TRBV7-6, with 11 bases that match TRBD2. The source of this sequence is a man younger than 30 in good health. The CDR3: CASSSGIAGGPEQYF. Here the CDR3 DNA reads TGTGCCAGCAGCTCCGGGATAGCGGGAGGGCCCGAGCAGTACTTC. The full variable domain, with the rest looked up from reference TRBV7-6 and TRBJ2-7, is GAGVSQSPRYKVTKRGQDVALRCDPISGHVSLYWYRQALGQGPEFLTYFNYEAQQDKSGLPNDRFSAERPEGSISTLTIQRTEQRDSAMYRCASSSGIAGGPEQYFGPGTRLTVT.